These T cell receptor beta chains were read from a single sample in a study of control samples from healthy donors and cancer patients. Repertoires were generated with immunoSEQ multiplex PCR, while TCRdb's copy carries only in-frame clones and drops some. Altogether about 150,000 clones are present, roughly 93% being singletons, with the ten largest covering about 2.4%. Sequencing was carried out using blood. Receptors were obtained from a man aged 50-60 years in good health. CDR3s include the opening cysteine and the closing phenylalanine or tryptophan. D genes are given only for firm matches. Part of the rows lack a size; the others show once, few, many or a class for expanded clones.

TRBV6-1,.,TRBD1,TRBJ1-1,TGTGCCAGCAGTGGGGGACAGACTTTAATGAACACTGAAGCTTTCTTT,CASSGGQTLMNTEAFF
TRBV3-1/TRBV3-2,.,.,TRBJ2-1,TGTGCCAGCAGCCCGAGGGCTAGCTACAATGAGCAGTTCTTC,CASSPRASYNEQFF
TRBV10-3,.,TRBD2,TRBJ2-7,TGTGCCATCAGTGAGCCTGGGACTAGCGGAGACGAGCAGTACTTC,CAISEPGTSGDEQYF
TRBV2,.,TRBD2,TRBJ2-2,TGTGCCAGCAAGAGACTAGCGGGAGAGGGCGGGGAGCTGTTTTTT,CASKRLAGEGGELFF
TRBV6-4,.,.,TRBJ2-3,TGTGCCAGCAGTGAGGGCAGGCGAGCAGATACGCAGTATTTT,CASSEGRRADTQYF
TRBV20-1,.,.,TRBJ1-1,TGCAGTGCTCCCCCTTCTGCTGAAGCTTTCTTT,CSAPPSAEAFF
TRBV28,.,.,TRBJ2-7,TGTGCCAGCAGTTATCAGGACGGAAGGTACGAGCAGTACTTC,CASSYQDGRYEQYF
TRBV3-1/TRBV3-2,.,.,TRBJ1-5,TGTGCCAGCAGCCATGGGTCAGGGAATAGGCAGCCCCAGCATTTT,CASSHGSGNRQPQHF
TRBV5-4,.,.,TRBJ2-7,TGTGCCAGCAGCTTGGTATGGACGGAGAACTTATACGAGCAGTACTTC,CASSLVWTENLYEQYF
TRBV4-1,.,TRBD1,TRBJ2-7,TGCGCCAGCAGCAAACAGGGGGCGTACGAGCAGTACTTC,CASSKQGAYEQYF
TRBV18,once,.,TRBJ2-2,TGTGCCACCCCAGGGTACAGGAACACCGGGGAGCTGTTTTTT,CATPGYRNTGELFF
TRBV19,.,.,TRBJ2-7,TGTGCCAGTAGTACAACTCGTAGCTCCTACGAGCAGTACTTC,CASSTTRSSYEQYF
TRBV27,.,TRBD2,TRBJ2-7,TGTGCCAGCAGTGGACGGGGGGGTTCTCTAGCGGGAGGGCAGGAGCAGTACTTC,CASSGRGGSLAGGQEQYF
TRBV9,once,.,TRBJ1-1,TGTGCCAGCAGCGTAGCAGACAGGCCTGGTGGAGCTTTCTTT,CASSVADRPGGAFF
TRBV28,.,.,TRBJ1-5,TGTGCCAGCAGTTTCGGCAGATACACGTCGAATCAGCCCCAGCATTTT,CASSFGRYTSNQPQHF
TRBV5-1,.,.,TRBJ1-1,TGCGCCAGCAGCCCAGCCCAGGGGCGAACTGAAGCTTTCTTT,CASSPAQGRTEAFF
TRBV19,.,TRBD1,TRBJ1-6,TGTGCCAGCCGGGGACAGGGAGGCCTCCACTTT,CASRGQGGLHF
TRBV5-1,once,.,TRBJ1-6,TGCGCCAGCAGCTTGGAGAGGGGTTCACCCCTCCACTTT,CASSLERGSPLHF
TRBV11-2,.,TRBD2,TRBJ2-7,TGTGCCAGCAGCGCTCGAGTCTGGGGTAGCGGGAGGTACGAGCAGTACTTC,CASSARVWGSGRYEQYF
TRBV5-6,.,.,TRBJ1-1,TGTGCCAGCAGCCTGTTACGCGAGGGGTGGAACACTGAAGCTTTCTTT,CASSLLREGWNTEAFF
TRBV3-1/TRBV3-2,once,TRBD2,TRBJ2-7,TGTGCCAGCAGCCAAGATACGGGGGGCTACGAGCAGTACTTC,CASSQDTGGYEQYF
TRBV28,.,TRBD1,TRBJ2-7,TGTGCCAGCCACCCTCCGAGGACAGGGGGTTCCTACGAGCAGTACTTC,CASHPPRTGGSYEQYF
TRBV27,once,TRBD2,TRBJ2-1,TGTGCCAGCACGGGGGGTAGCGGGAGGAATTTTAATGAGCAGTTCTTC,CASTGGSGRNFNEQFF
TRBV7-8,.,.,TRBJ2-7,TGTGCCAGCAGCTTAGCCCCTGGGTCCTACGAGCAGTACTTC,CASSLAPGSYEQYF
TRBV28,.,TRBD1,TRBJ1-5,TGTGCCAGCAGTCCCGACAGGGGGGGCCCCCAGCATTTT,CASSPDRGGPQHF
TRBV2,.,TRBD2,TRBJ2-7,TGTGCCAGCAGCTTAAGCGGGAGGAGGTACGAGCAGTACTTC,CASSLSGRRYEQYF
TRBV28,.,.,TRBJ2-7,TGTGCCAGCAGTTTAAGAGGGGGTCCCAACTACGAGCAGTACTTC,CASSLRGGPNYEQYF
TRBV5-4,.,TRBD1,TRBJ2-3,TGTGCCAGCAGCTTGGGGGACAGGGCGCAAGCCAATACGCAGTATTTT,CASSLGDRAQANTQYF
TRBV27,.,TRBD1,TRBJ2-3,TGTGCCAGCAGTCCGAGGGACAGCCCCACAGATACGCAGTATTTT,CASSPRDSPTDTQYF
TRBV5-1,.,.,TRBJ2-7,TGCGCCAGCAGCTTCCGGACGGTCCCCTACGAGCAGTACTTC,CASSFRTVPYEQYF
TRBV4-1,.,TRBD1,TRBJ1-5,TGCGCCAGCACCTCAAAGATAGGCGCGTCGGACAGGGGCAATCAGCCCCAGCATTTT,CASTSKIGASDRGNQPQHF
TRBV11-2,.,TRBD2,TRBJ2-1,TGTGCCAGCAGCCCATGGGGGACTAGCGGGAGCCACAATGAGCAGTTCTTC,CASSPWGTSGSHNEQFF
TRBV27,.,.,TRBJ1-1,TGTGCCAGCAGTTCCATGGGGCCCGTCACTGAAGCTTTCTTT,CASSSMGPVTEAFF
TRBV11-2,few,TRBD2,TRBJ2-1,TGTGCCAGCAGCAGAGGACTAGCGACAAATGAGCAGTTCTTC,CASSRGLATNEQFF
TRBV19,.,.,TRBJ2-1,TGTGCCAGTGTACTAGGCAATGAGCAGTTCTTC,CASVLGNEQFF
TRBV6-1,.,.,TRBJ2-7,TGTGCCAGCAGTGAGTCCGGAGGGCCCTACGAGCAGTACTTC,CASSESGGPYEQYF
TRBV14,.,.,TRBJ2-2,TGTGCCAGCAGCCAAGTTAAGGGCGTCGGGGAGCTGTTTTTT,CASSQVKGVGELFF
TRBV5-4,.,TRBD1,TRBJ2-7,TGTGCCAGCAGCTTACAGGGGGCAATATCCTACGAGCAGTACTTC,CASSLQGAISYEQYF
TRBV7-9,medium-sized,TRBD1,TRBJ2-7,TGTGCCAGCAGCTTACTTTCAGGGGGCCCCTACGAGCAGTACTTC,CASSLLSGGPYEQYF
TRBV6-1,.,TRBD2,TRBJ2-7,TGTGCCAGCAGTGAAGCGCTAAGCGGGACGGGCGAGCAGTACTTC,CASSEALSGTGEQYF
TRBV19,.,TRBD1,TRBJ1-5,TGTGCCAGTAGGCGGGGCAGGGGGAGCAATCAGCCCCAGCATTTT,CASRRGRGSNQPQHF
TRBV2,.,TRBD2,TRBJ2-2,TGTGCCAGCAGTCCTAGCGGGAGTGTCCGGGAGCTGTTTTTT,CASSPSGSVRELFF
TRBV28,.,.,TRBJ1-1,TGTGCCAGCAGTCCGACTAGAGACAGTCCTGAAGCTTTCTTT,CASSPTRDSPEAFF
TRBV5-1,.,.,TRBJ2-1,TGCGCCAGCAGCTTGAGTTGGGTAGCAAAAAATGAGCAGTTCTTC,CASSLSWVAKNEQFF
TRBV6-2/TRBV6-3,.,TRBD1,TRBJ2-5,TGTGCCAGCAGTTCACCGACAGGGACGACCCTGGAGACCCAGTACTTC,CASSSPTGTTLETQYF
TRBV9,.,.,TRBJ2-3,TGTGCCAGCAGCGTAGCAGATACGCAGTATTTT,CASSVADTQYF
TRBV29-1,.,.,TRBJ1-1,TGCAATGCTGGACGGTCTGGAACTGAAGCTTTCTTT,CNAGRSGTEAFF
TRBV27,.,.,TRBJ2-7,TGTGCCAGCAGCAAATGGGGATACGAGCAGTACTTC,CASSKWGYEQYF